This entry describes one T cell receptor beta chain. The data stem from a study of control samples from healthy donors and cancer patients. TCRdb's table, derived via immunoSEQ multiplex PCR, lists solely in-frame clones and lacks some. The table records tens of thousands of clones, roughly 84% of them present only once. Trimming left V 3 bases short and J 10 bases short, with 13 bases between. CDR1 SEHNR and CDR2 FQNEAQ come from the germline V gene (reference sequence). This CDR3 region has 14 residues. Sequencing input: blood. The rearrangement uses TRBV7-9 and TRBJ1-6; TRBD1 might be the D (5 bases). This receptor was identified in a woman aged 50 to 65 in good health. CDR3 protein: CASSFWEGKSPLHF. CDR3 nucleotides: TGTGCCAGCAGCTTCTGGGAGGGGAAGTCACCCCTCCACTTT.